The 5 T cell receptor beta chains below were found in one sample sequenced in a study of T-cell memory formation after mild COVID-19. TCRdb re-called the 5' RACE reads through MiXCR, storing one row per CDR3 protein. The sample has approximately 500,000 distinct CDR3 sequences, roughly 25% seen once; the top ten hold 9.5% to 15%. The sequenced sample consisted of PBMCs or a T cell subset sorted from them (not recorded which). These receptors originate from an adult woman who had mild COVID-19 (a few samples of this study predate the infection). Cell type and time point are not known.

The chain joins TRBV7-9 to TRBJ2-7; 14 bases are a match to TRBD2. CDR3 length equals 18 residues. Germline V gives CDR1 SEHNR, CDR2 FQNEAQ (reference sequence). V gave up 4 bases and J gave up 3 bases; unmatched junction bases: 11. CDR3 loop: CASSSGTSGSGISYEQYF. The DNA for the CDR3 is TGTGCCAGCAGCTCCGGGACTAGCGGGAGTGGTATTAGCTACGAGCAGTACTTC.

This clonotype showed up just once. The chain couples TRBV6-4 to TRBJ1-2; D is perhaps TRBD1 (5 bases). V lost 2 bases, J lost 4 bases, and 14 bases lay in between. The CDR3 contains 15 residues. Per germline, CDR1 MRHNA and CDR2 SNTAGT. The CDR3 region is CASSDAGNWGYGYTF. The DNA for the CDR3 is TGTGCCAGCAGTGACGCAGGGAACTGGGGCTATGGCTACACCTTC.

This clonotype was found a few times. The genes are TRBV4-2 and TRBJ2-5; 7 bases agree with TRBD2. Germline assignment: CDR1 LGHNA and CDR2 YNFKEQ. The CDR3 spans 14 residues. Losses at the gene ends were 1 base for V and 4 bases for J; bases not matched to a gene: 3. The DNA for the CDR3 is TGTGCCAGCAGCCAAGGGGAGGGAGGAGAGACCCAGTACTTC. Residues: CASSQGEGGETQYF.

The chain uses TRBV4-2 and TRBJ2-7; possibly TRBD2 for D (5 bases). The V end lost 4 bases, the J end lost 7 bases, and 11 bases lay between the germline ends. This CDR3 is 12 amino acids long. Looked up from germline, CDR1 is LGHNA and CDR2 is YNFKEQ. CDR3 amino acids: CASSLNGGEQYF. In DNA, the CDR3 is TGTGCCAGCAGCCTCAACGGCGGGGAGCAGTACTTC.

V and J are TRBV7-9 and TRBJ1-1, with 7 positions matching TRBD1. The germline CDR1 and CDR2 sequences are SEHNR and FQNEAQ (reference sequence). The CDR3 is 13 residues long. Unmatched junction bases numbered 3, after V lost 3 bases and J lost 5 bases. The CDR3 coding sequence is TGTGCCAGCAGCTTTCCAGGGGGAACTGAAGCTTTCTTT. This sequence encodes CASSFPGGTEAFF.